This TCR beta chain was documented in a study of blood T cell repertoires in COVID-19. Whole-study context: Sites in the United States, Italy and Spain provided acute and convalescent COVID-19 samples. Sources were T cells, B-cell-depleted T cells, or PBMCs; the material itself was cDNA or gDNA.

Germline V lookup: CDR1 SQVTM, CDR2 ANQGSEA. The CDR3 is 14 residues long. As handled by the study authors: Amplification of reference gene primers was used by the study to estimate nucleated cell counts. TCRdb keeps only in-frame clones here, not all; method: immunoSEQ multiplex PCR. V, J and clone size are taken as reported in that table, and D and trimming were inferred from the DNA itself. Of hundreds of thousands of clones detected, 75% to 90% appear once; the ten largest clones hold over 1.3%. As for this clone: One junction end does not reproduce the germline sequence, and a read error may be involved.

This rearrangement joins TRBV29-1 to TRBJ2-7, with TRBD2 matching 14 bases. The receptor was isolated from a woman under 40 with active or convalescent COVID-19. Sequenced material: peripheral blood. The CDR3, as DNA: TGCAGCGTCGTACCGGGACTAGCGGGAGACGAGCAGCACTTC. Its protein is CSVVPGLAGDEQHF.